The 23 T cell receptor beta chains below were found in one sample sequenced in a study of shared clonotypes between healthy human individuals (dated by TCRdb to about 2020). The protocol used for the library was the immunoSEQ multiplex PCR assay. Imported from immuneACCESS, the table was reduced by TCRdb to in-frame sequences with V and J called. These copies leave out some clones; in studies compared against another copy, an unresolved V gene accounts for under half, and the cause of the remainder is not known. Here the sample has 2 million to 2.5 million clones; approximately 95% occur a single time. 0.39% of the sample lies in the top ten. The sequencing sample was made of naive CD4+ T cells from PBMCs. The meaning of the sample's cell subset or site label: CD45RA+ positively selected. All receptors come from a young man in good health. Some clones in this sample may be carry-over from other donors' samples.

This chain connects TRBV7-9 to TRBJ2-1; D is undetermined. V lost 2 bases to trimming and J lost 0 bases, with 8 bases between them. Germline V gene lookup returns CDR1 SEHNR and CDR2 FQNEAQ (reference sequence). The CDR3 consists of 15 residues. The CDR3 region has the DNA TGTGCCAGCAGCTTAACGACGGGCTCCTACAATGAGCAGTTCTTC. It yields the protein CASSLTTGSYNEQFF.

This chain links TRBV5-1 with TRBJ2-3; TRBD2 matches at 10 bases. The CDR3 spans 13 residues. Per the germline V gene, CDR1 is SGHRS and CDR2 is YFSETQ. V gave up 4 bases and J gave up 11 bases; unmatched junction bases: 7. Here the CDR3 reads CASSIIGLAEQYF. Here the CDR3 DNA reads TGCGCCAGCAGCATAATAGGACTAGCGGAGCAGTATTTT.

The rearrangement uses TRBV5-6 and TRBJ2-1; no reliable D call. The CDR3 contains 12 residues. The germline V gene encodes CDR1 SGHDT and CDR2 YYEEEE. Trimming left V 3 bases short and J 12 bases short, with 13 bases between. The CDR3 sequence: CASSSPGTRQFF. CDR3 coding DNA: TGTGCCAGCAGCTCGCCTGGCACCAGGCAGTTCTTC.

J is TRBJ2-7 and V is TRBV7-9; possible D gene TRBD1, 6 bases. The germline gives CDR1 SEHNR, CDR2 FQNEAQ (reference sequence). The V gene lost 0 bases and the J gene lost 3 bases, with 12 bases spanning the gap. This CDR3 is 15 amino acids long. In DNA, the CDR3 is TGTGCCAGCAGCTTAGCACAGGGATCGCTCTACGAGCAGTACTTC. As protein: CASSLAQGSLYEQYF.

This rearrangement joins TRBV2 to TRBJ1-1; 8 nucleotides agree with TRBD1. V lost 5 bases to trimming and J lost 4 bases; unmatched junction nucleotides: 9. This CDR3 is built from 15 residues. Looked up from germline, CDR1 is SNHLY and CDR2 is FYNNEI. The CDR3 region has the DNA TGTGCCAGCAGTACAGGGGGGGTTTTCGGCACTGAAGCTTTCTTT. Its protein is CASSTGGVFGTEAFF.

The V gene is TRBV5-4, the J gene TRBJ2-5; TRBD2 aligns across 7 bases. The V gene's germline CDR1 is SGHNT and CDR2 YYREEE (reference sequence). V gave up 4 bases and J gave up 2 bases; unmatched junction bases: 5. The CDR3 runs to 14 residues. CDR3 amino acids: CASSLWGGQETQYF. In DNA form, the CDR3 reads TGTGCCAGCAGCCTCTGGGGGGGGCAAGAGACCCAGTACTTC.

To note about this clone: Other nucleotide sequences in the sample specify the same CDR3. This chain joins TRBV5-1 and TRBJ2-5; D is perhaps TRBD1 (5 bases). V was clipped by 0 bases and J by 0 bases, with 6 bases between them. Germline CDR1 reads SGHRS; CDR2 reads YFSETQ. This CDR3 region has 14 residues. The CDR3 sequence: CASSLVGDQETQYF. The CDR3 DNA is TGCGCCAGCAGCTTGGTAGGGGACCAAGAGACCCAGTACTTC.

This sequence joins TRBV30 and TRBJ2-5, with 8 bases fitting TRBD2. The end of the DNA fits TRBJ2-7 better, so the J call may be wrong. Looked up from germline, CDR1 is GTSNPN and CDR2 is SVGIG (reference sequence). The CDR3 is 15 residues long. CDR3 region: CAWVVGSGRSGEQYF. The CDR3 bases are TGTGCCTGGGTTGTGGGAAGCGGGAGATCGGGCGAGCAGTACTTC.

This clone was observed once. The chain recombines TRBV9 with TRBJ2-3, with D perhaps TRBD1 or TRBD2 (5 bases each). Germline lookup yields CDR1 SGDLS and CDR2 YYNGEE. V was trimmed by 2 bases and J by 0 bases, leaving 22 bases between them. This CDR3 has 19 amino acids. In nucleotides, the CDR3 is TGTGCCAGCAGCGTTTCTGTAGGATTTGGGGGAGCCAGCACAGATACGCAGTATTTT. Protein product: CASSVSVGFGGASTDTQYF.

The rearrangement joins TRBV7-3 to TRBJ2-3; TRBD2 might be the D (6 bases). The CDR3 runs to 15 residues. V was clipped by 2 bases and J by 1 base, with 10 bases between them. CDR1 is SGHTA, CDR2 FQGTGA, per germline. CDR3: CASSLGSGGTDTQYF. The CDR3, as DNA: TGTGCCAGCAGCTTAGGGTCGGGGGGCACAGATACGCAGTATTTT.

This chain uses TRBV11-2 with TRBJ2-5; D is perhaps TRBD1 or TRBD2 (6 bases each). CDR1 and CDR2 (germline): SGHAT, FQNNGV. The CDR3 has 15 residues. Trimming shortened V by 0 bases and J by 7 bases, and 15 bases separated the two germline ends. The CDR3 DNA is TGTGCCAGCAGCTTAGAACCGGGGGCACTAGGGACCCAGTACTTC. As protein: CASSLEPGALGTQYF.

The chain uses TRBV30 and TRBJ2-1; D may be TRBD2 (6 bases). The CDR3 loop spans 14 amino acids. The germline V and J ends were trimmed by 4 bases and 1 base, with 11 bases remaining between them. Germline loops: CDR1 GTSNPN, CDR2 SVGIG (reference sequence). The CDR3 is CAWTGVSSYNEQFF. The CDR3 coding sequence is TGTGCCTGGACGGGGGTCTCGTCCTACAATGAGCAGTTCTTC. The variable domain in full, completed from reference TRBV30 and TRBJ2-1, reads SQTIHQWPATLVQPVGSPLSLECTVEGTSNPNLYWYRQAAGRGLQLLFYSVGIGQISSEVPQNLSASRPQDRQFILSSKKLLLSDSGFYLCAWTGVSSYNEQFFGPGTRLTVL.

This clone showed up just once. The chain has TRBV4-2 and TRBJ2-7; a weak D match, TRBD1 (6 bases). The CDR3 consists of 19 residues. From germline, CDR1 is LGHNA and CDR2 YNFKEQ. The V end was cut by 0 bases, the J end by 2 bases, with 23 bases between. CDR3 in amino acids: CASSQERAGAARSPYEQYF. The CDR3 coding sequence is TGTGCCAGCAGCCAAGAGAGGGCAGGGGCCGCGAGGTCCCCCTACGAGCAGTACTTC.

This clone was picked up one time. The CDR3 reads CGTGQETQYF. In DNA, the CDR3 is TGTGGCACGGGCCAAGAGACCCAGTACTTC. The gene calls are TRBV15 and TRBJ2-5; D gene ambiguous. This CDR3 has 10 residues. From germline, CDR1 is LNHNV and CDR2 YYDKDF (reference sequence).

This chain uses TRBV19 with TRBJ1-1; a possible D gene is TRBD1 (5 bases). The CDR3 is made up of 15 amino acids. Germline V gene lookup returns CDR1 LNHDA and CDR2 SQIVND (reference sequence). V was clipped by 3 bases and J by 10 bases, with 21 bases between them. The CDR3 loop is CASSISLGTPDGAFF. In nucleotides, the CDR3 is TGTGCCAGTAGTATCTCCCTTGGGACTCCGGATGGAGCTTTCTTT. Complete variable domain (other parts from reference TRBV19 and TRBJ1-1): DGGITQSPKYLFRKEGQNVTLSCEQNLNHDAMYWYRQDPGQGLRLIYYSQIVNDFQKGDIAEGYSVSREKKESFPLTVTSAQKNPTAFYLCASSISLGTPDGAFFGQGTRLTVV.

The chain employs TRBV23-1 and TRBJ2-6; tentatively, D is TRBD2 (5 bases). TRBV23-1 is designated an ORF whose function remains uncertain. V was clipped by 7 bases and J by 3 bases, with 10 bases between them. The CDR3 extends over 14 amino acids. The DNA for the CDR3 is TGCGCCAGCACGGTCCGGGATGGGGCCAACGTCCTGACTTTC. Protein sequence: CASTVRDGANVLTF.

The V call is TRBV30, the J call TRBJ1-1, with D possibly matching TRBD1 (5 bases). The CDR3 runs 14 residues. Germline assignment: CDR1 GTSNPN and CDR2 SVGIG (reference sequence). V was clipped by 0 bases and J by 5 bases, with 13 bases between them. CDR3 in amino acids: CAWSVLLGGTEAFF. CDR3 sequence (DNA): TGTGCCTGGAGTGTACTACTTGGGGGAACTGAAGCTTTCTTT.

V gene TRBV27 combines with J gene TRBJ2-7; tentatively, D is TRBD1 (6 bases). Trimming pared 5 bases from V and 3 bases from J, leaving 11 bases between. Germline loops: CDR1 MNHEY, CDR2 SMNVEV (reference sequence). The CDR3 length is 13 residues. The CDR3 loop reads CASSLRDNYEQYF. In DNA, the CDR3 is TGTGCCAGCAGTCTCCGGGACAACTACGAGCAGTACTTC.

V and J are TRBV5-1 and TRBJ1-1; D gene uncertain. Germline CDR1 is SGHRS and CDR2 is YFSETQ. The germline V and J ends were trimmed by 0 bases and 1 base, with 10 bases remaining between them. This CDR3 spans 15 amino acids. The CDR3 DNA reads TGCGCCAGCAGCTTGGATGAAGGGAGGAACACTGAAGCTTTCTTT. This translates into CASSLDEGRNTEAFF. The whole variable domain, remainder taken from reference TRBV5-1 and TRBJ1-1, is KAGVTQTPRYLIKTRGQQVTLSCSPISGHRSVSWYQQTPGQGLQFLFEYFSETQRNKGNFPGRFSGRQFSNSRSEMNVSTLELGDSALYLCASSLDEGRNTEAFFGQGTRLTVV.

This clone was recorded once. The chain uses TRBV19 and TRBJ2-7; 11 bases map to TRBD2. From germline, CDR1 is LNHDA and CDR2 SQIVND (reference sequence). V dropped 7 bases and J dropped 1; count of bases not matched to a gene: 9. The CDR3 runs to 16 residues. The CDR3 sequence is CASTNSGRGGSYEQYF. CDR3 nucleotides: TGTGCCAGTACCAATAGCGGGAGGGGAGGTTCCTACGAGCAGTACTTC.

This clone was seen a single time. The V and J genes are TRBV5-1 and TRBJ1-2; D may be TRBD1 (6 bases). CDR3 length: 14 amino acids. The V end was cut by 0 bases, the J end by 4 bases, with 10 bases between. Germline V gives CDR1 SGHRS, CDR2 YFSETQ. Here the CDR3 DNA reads TGCGCCAGCAGCTTGGGGTCAGGGGCCTATGGCTACACCTTC. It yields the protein CASSLGSGAYGYTF.

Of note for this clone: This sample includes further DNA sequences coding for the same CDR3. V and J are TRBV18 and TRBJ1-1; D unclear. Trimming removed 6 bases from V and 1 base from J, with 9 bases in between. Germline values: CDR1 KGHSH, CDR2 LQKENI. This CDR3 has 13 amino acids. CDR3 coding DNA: TGTGCCAGCTCCCCGGTACGGAACACTGAAGCTTTCTTT. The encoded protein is CASSPVRNTEAFF.

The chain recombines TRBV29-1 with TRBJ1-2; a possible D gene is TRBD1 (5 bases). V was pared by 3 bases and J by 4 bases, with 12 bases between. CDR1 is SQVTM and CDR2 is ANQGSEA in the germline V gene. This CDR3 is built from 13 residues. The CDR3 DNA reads TGCAGCGTTGACGAGGGGTTTTTCTATGGCTACACCTTC. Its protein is CSVDEGFFYGYTF.